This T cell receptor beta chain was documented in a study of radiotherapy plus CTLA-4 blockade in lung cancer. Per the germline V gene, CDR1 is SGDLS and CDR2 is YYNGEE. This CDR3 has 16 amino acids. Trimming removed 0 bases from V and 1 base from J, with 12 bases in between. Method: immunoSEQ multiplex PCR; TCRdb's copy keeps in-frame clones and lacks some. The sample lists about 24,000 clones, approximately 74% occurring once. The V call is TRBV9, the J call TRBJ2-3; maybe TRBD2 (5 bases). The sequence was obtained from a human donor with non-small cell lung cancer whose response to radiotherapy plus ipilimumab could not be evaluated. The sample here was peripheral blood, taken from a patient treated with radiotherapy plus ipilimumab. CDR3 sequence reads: CASSVGVGEGTDTQYF. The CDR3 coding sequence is TGTGCCAGCAGCGTAGGAGTGGGAGAAGGCACAGATACGCAGTATTTT.